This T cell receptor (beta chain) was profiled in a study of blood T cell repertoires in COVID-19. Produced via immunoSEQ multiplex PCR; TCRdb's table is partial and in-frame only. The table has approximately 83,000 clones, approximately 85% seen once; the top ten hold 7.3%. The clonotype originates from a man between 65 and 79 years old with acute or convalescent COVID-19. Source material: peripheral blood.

The CDR3 coding sequence is TGTGCCAGCAGTTACTCCGCCTCTAGCGGGAGCGGGAATGAGCAGTTCTTC. The encoded protein is CASSYSASSGSGNEQFF. The chain links TRBV6-2 or TRBV6-3 to TRBJ2-1, with 10 bases identical to TRBD2. Germline V CDR1 and CDR2: MNHEY, SVGEGT. The CDR3 has 17 residues. The V segment lost 0 bases and the J segment 7 bases; nucleotides outside the gene matches: 9.